Listed below are T cell receptor beta chains from one sample, sequenced in a study of molecular identifiers for immune sequencing clone quantification. TCRdb passed the PCR reads through MiXCR, listing each CDR3 protein once. The sample carries just under 650,000 distinct CDR3 sequences, just under 20% recorded once. The specimen sequenced was naive CD8+ T cells from blood, with Jurkat cell RNA spiked in. The source is a human donor in good health. Some libraries in this study had Jurkat cell RNA spiked in. CDR3s include the opening cysteine and the closing phenylalanine or tryptophan. The order of the fields is V gene, J gene, clone size, D gene, CDR3 protein, CDR3 DNA. The D gene is left open where the match is weak. The size field is filled for only some rows; it gives once, few, many or a size class.

v_call: TRBV29-1
j_call: TRBJ2-5
clone_size: many
d_call: .
cdr3_aa: CSVEISYSLKETQYF
cdr3_nt: TGCAGCGTTGAAATTAGCTACAGCCTCAAAGAGACCCAGTACTTC

v_call: TRBV6-2/TRBV6-3
j_call: TRBJ1-1
clone_size: many
d_call: .
cdr3_aa: CASSYPTLRKDTEAFF
cdr3_nt: TGTGCCAGCAGTTACCCCACTCTTCGGAAGGACACTGAAGCTTTCTTT

v_call: TRBV6-2/TRBV6-3
j_call: TRBJ2-1
clone_size: many
d_call: TRBD2
cdr3_aa: CASSYSALAGEQFF
cdr3_nt: TGTGCCAGCAGTTACTCGGCGCTAGCGGGAGAGCAGTTCTTC

v_call: TRBV11-2
j_call: TRBJ1-1
clone_size: .
d_call: .
cdr3_aa: CASSLGFSETVNTEAFF
cdr3_nt: TGTGCCAGCAGCCTGGGATTCTCCGAGACAGTGAACACTGAAGCTTTCTTT

v_call: TRBV5-4
j_call: TRBJ2-3
clone_size: many
d_call: TRBD2
cdr3_aa: CASSLLAGPDTQYF
cdr3_nt: TGTGCCAGCAGCTTGCTAGCGGGACCAGATACGCAGTATTTT

v_call: TRBV11-2
j_call: TRBJ1-2
clone_size: few
d_call: .
cdr3_aa: CASSLAGGLPYGYTF
cdr3_nt: TGTGCCAGCAGCTTAGCGGGGGGGCTGCCCTATGGCTACACCTTC

v_call: TRBV15
j_call: TRBJ1-4
clone_size: .
d_call: .
cdr3_aa: CATSRGRGVGEKLFF
cdr3_nt: TGTGCCACCAGCAGAGGCAGGGGAGTAGGCGAAAAACTGTTTTTT

v_call: TRBV25-1
j_call: TRBJ1-2
clone_size: many
d_call: TRBD1
cdr3_aa: CASSHGQGLTYGYTF
cdr3_nt: TGTGCCAGCAGCCACGGACAGGGATTGACCTATGGCTACACCTTC

v_call: TRBV9
j_call: TRBJ1-1
clone_size: few
d_call: TRBD1
cdr3_aa: CASSPRPGTANTEAFF
cdr3_nt: TGTGCCAGCAGCCCCCGCCCCGGGACAGCGAACACTGAAGCTTTCTTT

v_call: TRBV5-6
j_call: TRBJ1-2
clone_size: many
d_call: .
cdr3_aa: CASSPGVTNYGYTF
cdr3_nt: TGTGCCAGCAGTCCCGGAGTGACTAACTATGGCTACACCTTC

v_call: TRBV19
j_call: TRBJ2-3
clone_size: many
d_call: .
cdr3_aa: CASSIDTDTQYF
cdr3_nt: TGTGCCAGTAGTATAGATACAGATACGCAGTATTTT

v_call: TRBV4-2
j_call: TRBJ1-5
clone_size: many
d_call: .
cdr3_aa: CASSQLGPQPQHF
cdr3_nt: TGTGCCAGCAGTCAACTCGGACCTCAGCCCCAGCATTTT

v_call: TRBV27
j_call: TRBJ2-1
clone_size: few
d_call: .
cdr3_aa: CASSLQLVGGYNEQFF
cdr3_nt: TGTGCCAGCAGTTTACAGCTAGTTGGGGGTTACAATGAGCAGTTCTTC

v_call: TRBV9
j_call: TRBJ1-3
clone_size: .
d_call: .
cdr3_aa: CASSVEQVSGNTIYF
cdr3_nt: TGTGCCAGCAGCGTAGAACAAGTCTCTGGAAACACCATATATTTT

v_call: TRBV25-1
j_call: TRBJ2-7
clone_size: many
d_call: .
cdr3_aa: CASSGYIGEQYF
cdr3_nt: TGTGCCAGCAGTGGGTACATCGGCGAGCAGTACTTC

v_call: TRBV20-1
j_call: TRBJ2-7
clone_size: many
d_call: TRBD2
cdr3_aa: CSAHGGLADEQYF
cdr3_nt: TGCAGTGCCCACGGAGGACTAGCGGATGAGCAGTACTTC

v_call: TRBV19
j_call: TRBJ2-2
clone_size: .
d_call: .
cdr3_aa: CASEMMGAGGLFF
cdr3_nt: TGTGCCAGTGAAATGATGGGGGCCGGGGGGCTGTTTTTT

v_call: TRBV19
j_call: TRBJ2-7
clone_size: few
d_call: TRBD1
cdr3_aa: CASSLYGTGVSEQYF
cdr3_nt: TGTGCCAGTAGCCTGTACGGGACAGGGGTAAGCGAGCAGTACTTC

v_call: TRBV5-3
j_call: TRBJ2-1
clone_size: .
d_call: .
cdr3_aa: CASSSWLVSDDNEQFF
cdr3_nt: TGTGCCAGCAGCTCCTGGCTCGTTTCGGATGACAATGAGCAGTTCTTC

v_call: TRBV20-1
j_call: TRBJ2-7
clone_size: .
d_call: TRBD2
cdr3_aa: CSARDLSAGGRSYEQYF
cdr3_nt: TGCAGTGCTAGAGATTTGTCAGCGGGGGGACGGTCCTACGAGCAGTACTTC

v_call: TRBV27
j_call: TRBJ2-1
clone_size: many
d_call: TRBD2
cdr3_aa: CASSTGLAGDLLFF
cdr3_nt: TGTGCCAGCAGTACGGGACTAGCGGGAGATCTGCTGTTCTTC

v_call: TRBV28
j_call: TRBJ2-5
clone_size: many
d_call: .
cdr3_aa: CASSTYQERPPQETQYF
cdr3_nt: TGTGCCAGCAGTACTTACCAAGAACGGCCCCCACAAGAGACCCAGTACTTC

v_call: TRBV4-3
j_call: TRBJ2-5
clone_size: many
d_call: .
cdr3_aa: CASSQYLQETQYF
cdr3_nt: TGCGCCAGCAGCCAGTACCTACAAGAGACCCAGTACTTC

v_call: TRBV4-1
j_call: TRBJ2-1
clone_size: many
d_call: .
cdr3_aa: CASSQGIYNEQFF
cdr3_nt: TGCGCCAGCAGCCAAGGGATATACAATGAGCAGTTCTTC

v_call: TRBV7-9
j_call: TRBJ1-1
clone_size: .
d_call: .
cdr3_aa: CASSLDRGVPMNTEAFF
cdr3_nt: TGTGCCAGCAGCTTGGATAGAGGGGTGCCCATGAACACTGAAGCCTTCTTT

v_call: TRBV14
j_call: TRBJ2-7
clone_size: many
d_call: TRBD2
cdr3_aa: CASSQDVSTSGIIMEQYF
cdr3_nt: TGTGCCAGCAGCCAAGATGTATCTACTAGCGGGATAATTATGGAGCAGTACTTC

v_call: TRBV12-3/TRBV12-4
j_call: TRBJ2-5
clone_size: many
d_call: .
cdr3_aa: CASSAWTERQETQYF
cdr3_nt: TGTGCCAGCAGTGCGTGGACAGAGCGGCAAGAGACCCAGTACTTC

v_call: TRBV27
j_call: TRBJ2-7
clone_size: few
d_call: TRBD2
cdr3_aa: CASSLSSGRSSYEQYF
cdr3_nt: TGTGCCAGCAGTTTATCGAGCGGGAGGAGCTCCTACGAGCAGTACTTC

v_call: TRBV10-3
j_call: TRBJ1-2
clone_size: .
d_call: .
cdr3_aa: CATYGSESFYGYTF
cdr3_nt: TGTGCCACCTACGGGTCGGAATCTTTCTATGGCTACACCTTC

v_call: TRBV7-9
j_call: TRBJ2-1
clone_size: few
d_call: TRBD2
cdr3_aa: CASSQVLAGGFGEQFF
cdr3_nt: TGTGCCAGCAGCCAAGTACTAGCGGGAGGATTTGGTGAGCAGTTCTTC

v_call: TRBV10-3
j_call: TRBJ2-4
clone_size: few
d_call: .
cdr3_aa: CAISEAARSAKNIQYF
cdr3_nt: TGTGCCATCAGTGAGGCGGCGAGATCAGCCAAAAACATTCAGTACTTC

v_call: TRBV2
j_call: TRBJ2-3
clone_size: many
d_call: .
cdr3_aa: CASSSDSWEAKSTDTQYF
cdr3_nt: TGTGCCAGCAGTTCGGACAGCTGGGAGGCCAAGAGTACAGATACGCAGTATTTT

v_call: TRBV6-6
j_call: TRBJ2-1
clone_size: few
d_call: .
cdr3_aa: CASSYDFSYNEQFF
cdr3_nt: TGTGCCAGCAGTTACGACTTCTCCTACAATGAGCAGTTCTTC

v_call: TRBV7-9
j_call: TRBJ2-7
clone_size: few
d_call: TRBD1
cdr3_aa: CASSRRDSPSYEQYF
cdr3_nt: TGTGCCAGCAGCCGCCGGGACAGCCCTTCCTACGAGCAGTACTTC

v_call: TRBV4-3
j_call: TRBJ2-7
clone_size: .
d_call: TRBD2
cdr3_aa: CASSQDLGGSSYGQYF
cdr3_nt: TGCGCCAGCAGCCAAGATTTGGGGGGGAGCTCCTACGGGCAGTACTTC

v_call: TRBV11-2
j_call: TRBJ2-2
clone_size: many
d_call: .
cdr3_aa: CASLDMGEYTGELFF
cdr3_nt: TGTGCCAGCCTCGATATGGGAGAGTACACCGGGGAGCTGTTTTTT

v_call: TRBV9
j_call: TRBJ1-4
clone_size: few
d_call: TRBD1
cdr3_aa: CASSGQGVFEKLFF
cdr3_nt: TGTGCCAGCAGCGGACAGGGGGTGTTTGAAAAACTGTTTTTT

v_call: TRBV11-2
j_call: TRBJ2-5
clone_size: .
d_call: .
cdr3_aa: CASSSPTGIQETQYF
cdr3_nt: TGTGCCAGCAGCTCGCCTACAGGAATCCAAGAGACCCAGTACTTC

v_call: TRBV5-1
j_call: TRBJ2-2
clone_size: many
d_call: .
cdr3_aa: CASSFDLGGLNTGELFF
cdr3_nt: TGCGCCAGCAGCTTTGATCTGGGGGGCCTTAACACCGGGGAGCTGTTTTTT

v_call: TRBV29-1
j_call: TRBJ2-5
clone_size: many
d_call: .
cdr3_aa: CSVVGLGETQYF
cdr3_nt: TGCAGCGTTGTGGGGCTGGGGGAGACCCAGTACTTC